Listed below are T cell receptor beta chains from one sample, sequenced in a study of identical twins. Each CDR3 protein is one row after TCRdb ran MiXCR on the 5' RACE reads. Of 600,000 to 800,000 distinct CDR3 sequences in the sample, around 20% were seen once. Another study also made use of these data, one on T cells expressing NK-cell markers.

The specimen was PBMCs. The receptors derive from a woman aged 18-35 years in good health. CDR3s include the opening cysteine and the closing phenylalanine or tryptophan. D genes are given only for firm matches. Only part of the rows carry a size: once, few, many, or a class if the clone is expanded.

clone_size	d_call	j_call	v_call	cdr3_aa	cdr3_nt
-	TRBD2	TRBJ2-1	TRBV3-1	CASSQDSSGAYNEQFF	TGTGCCAGCAGCCAAGACTCTAGCGGGGCTTACAATGAGCAGTTCTTC
-	-	TRBJ1-1	TRBV2	CASSNSGLNTEAFF	TGTGCCAGCAGTAACAGTGGACTAAACACTGAAGCTTTCTTT
many	-	TRBJ2-2	TRBV7-2	CASSVQDYTGELFF	TGTGCCAGCAGCGTACAGGATTACACCGGGGAGCTGTTTTTT
few	TRBD2	TRBJ2-3	TRBV12-3/TRBV12-4	CASSSQREGRDTQYF	TGTGCCAGCAGTTCCCAGCGGGAGGGCCGAGATACGCAGTATTTT
few	TRBD2	TRBJ2-1	TRBV11-2	CASSPVVSGRPPSYNEQFF	TGTGCCAGCAGCCCAGTGGTTAGCGGGAGGCCTCCCTCCTACAATGAGCAGTTCTTC
-	-	TRBJ2-3	TRBV7-3	CASSQLRGGSTDTQYF	TGTGCCAGCAGCCAATTACGCGGCGGATCCACAGATACGCAGTATTTT
-	-	TRBJ2-1	TRBV4-3	CASSRGLGEGPNNEQFF	TGCGCCAGCAGCCGAGGGCTAGGCGAGGGACCTAACAATGAGCAGTTCTTC
-	-	TRBJ2-2	TRBV5-4	CASSFYRVPGELFF	TGTGCCAGCAGCTTTTACAGGGTTCCCGGGGAGCTGTTTTTT
few	TRBD2	TRBJ2-1	TRBV20-1	CSARGEVAGGYSYNEQFF	TGCAGTGCTAGAGGGGAGGTAGCGGGGGGCTACTCCTACAATGAGCAGTTCTTC
-	TRBD2	TRBJ2-7	TRBV4-2	CASSQASGGGASYEQYF	TGTGCCAGCAGCCAAGCATCTGGCGGGGGGGCCTCGTACGAGCAGTACTTC
many	-	TRBJ2-1	TRBV12-3/TRBV12-4	CASSLQSSYNEQFF	TGTGCCAGCAGTTTACAGTCCTCCTACAATGAGCAGTTCTTC
-	-	TRBJ2-4	TRBV12-3/TRBV12-4	CASSLARKNIQYF	TGTGCCAGCAGTTTAGCCAGAAAAAACATTCAGTACTTC
-	-	TRBJ2-3	TRBV12-3/TRBV12-4	CASAMGHPLSTDTQYF	TGTGCCAGCGCCATGGGACACCCTCTTTCCACAGATACGCAGTATTTT
-	-	TRBJ1-1	TRBV20-1	CSAHRVGNTEAFF	TGCAGTGCCCACAGGGTCGGGAACACTGAAGCTTTCTTT
-	-	TRBJ1-1	TRBV5-1	CASSSGPTEAFF	TGCGCCAGCAGCTCTGGGCCCACTGAAGCTTTCTTT
many	-	TRBJ2-5	TRBV20-1	CSSREFEETQYF	TGCAGCTCCCGCGAGTTCGAGGAGACCCAGTACTTC
-	-	TRBJ2-2	TRBV29-1	CSVKRENTGELFF	TGCAGCGTAAAAAGGGAGAACACCGGGGAGCTGTTTTTT
-	-	TRBJ2-7	TRBV2	CASSVGGMSYEQYF	TGTGCCAGCAGTGTAGGTGGGATGTCGTACGAGCAGTACTTC
many	TRBD1	TRBJ1-4	TRBV29-1	CSAGTGGNEKLFF	TGCAGCGCCGGGACAGGGGGGAACGAAAAACTGTTTTTT
-	TRBD2	TRBJ2-1	TRBV12-3/TRBV12-4	CASSLRTSGRRNEQFF	TGTGCCAGCAGTTTGAGGACTAGCGGGAGGCGGAATGAGCAGTTCTTC
-	-	TRBJ1-1	TRBV12-3/TRBV12-4	CASSPQGPFTEAFF	TGTGCCAGCAGTCCCCAGGGTCCCTTCACTGAAGCTTTCTTT
few	TRBD2	TRBJ2-1	TRBV25-1	CASSGWGSGNEQFF	TGTGCCAGCAGTGGTTGGGGTAGCGGGAATGAGCAGTTCTTC
few	-	TRBJ2-7	TRBV7-9	CASSPIGRYYEQYF	TGTGCCAGCAGCCCAATTGGCAGATACTACGAGCAGTACTTC
-	TRBD1	TRBJ2-7	TRBV5-6	CASRRQGVLEQYF	TGTGCCAGCAGGAGACAGGGGGTTCTCGAGCAGTACTTC
few	-	TRBJ2-1	TRBV15	CATSRDARGAYNEQFF	TGTGCCACCAGCAGAGATGCCAGGGGGGCCTACAATGAGCAGTTCTTC
-	-	TRBJ1-2	TRBV29-1	CSVERGDGYTF	TGCAGCGTTGAAAGGGGAGATGGCTACACCTTC
-	-	TRBJ2-5	TRBV4-3	CASSQDRGSRETQYF	TGCGCCAGCAGCCAAGACCGTGGGAGTAGAGAGACCCAGTACTTC
-	-	TRBJ2-7	TRBV5-1	CASSSTEAHLTYEQYF	TGCGCCAGCAGCTCGACGGAGGCCCACTTAACCTACGAGCAGTACTTC
few	TRBD1	TRBJ2-2	TRBV6-1	CASNLKRQGGTGELFF	TGTGCCAGCAACCTGAAAAGACAGGGCGGCACCGGGGAGCTGTTTTTT
-	TRBD1	TRBJ1-2	TRBV6-1	CASKNSGTGGVYTF	TGTGCCAGCAAAAATTCAGGAACAGGGGGCGTCTACACCTTC
few	TRBD2	TRBJ2-5	TRBV12-3/TRBV12-4	CASSPPGGFTKTQYF	TGTGCCAGCAGTCCCCCGGGAGGGTTTACGAAGACCCAGTACTTC
few	-	TRBJ1-2	TRBV5-1	CASSTADLGDGYTF	TGCGCCAGCAGCACAGCCGATCTGGGGGATGGCTACACCTTC
few	-	TRBJ2-4	TRBV11-2	CASSLSRLRRGPSNIQYF	TGTGCCAGCAGCTTAAGTCGTTTGAGGCGGGGGCCGTCCAACATTCAGTACTTC
-	TRBD2	TRBJ2-4	TRBV20-1	CSATPGLAGKNIQYF	TGCAGTGCTACCCCAGGACTAGCGGGCAAAAACATTCAGTACTTC
few	TRBD1	TRBJ2-4	TRBV5-1	CASGSDLLQGIQYF	TGCGCCAGCGGATCGGACCTATTACAGGGGATTCAGTACTTC
-	-	TRBJ2-7	TRBV5-1	CASSPPDYYEQYF	TGCGCCAGCAGCCCCCCCGACTACTACGAGCAGTACTTC
few	TRBD2	TRBJ2-3	TRBV20-1	CSASTVGGTALAGSTDTQYF	TGCAGTGCTAGTACGGTGGGGGGGACGGCACTAGCGGGGAGCACAGATACGCAGTATTTT
few	-	TRBJ2-3	TRBV7-6	CASSPSRSTDTQYF	TGTGCCAGCAGCCCCAGCCGCAGCACAGATACGCAGTATTTT
few	-	TRBJ1-5	TRBV6-5	CASSSQGGQPQHF	TGTGCCAGCAGTTCTCAGGGAGGTCAGCCCCAGCATTTT
-	-	TRBJ2-3	TRBV12-3/TRBV12-4	CASSSVGRDATDTQYF	TGTGCCAGCAGTTCAGTTGGACGGGACGCCACAGATACGCAGTATTTT
many	TRBD2	TRBJ2-1	TRBV20-1	CSARLAGVHEQFF	TGCAGTGCTAGACTAGCGGGAGTCCATGAGCAGTTCTTC
-	TRBD2	TRBJ2-5	TRBV20-1	CSASLRLAGGYQETQYF	TGCAGTGCTAGTTTGCGACTAGCGGGGGGTTACCAAGAGACCCAGTACTTC
-	-	TRBJ1-5	TRBV29-1	CSVGYSDQPQHF	TGCAGCGTTGGGTATAGCGACCAGCCCCAGCATTTT